This T cell receptor beta chain is drawn from a study of blood T cells in healthy people across ages. This clonotype was counted a few times. The antigen remains undetermined. Germline CDR1 LGHDT, CDR2 YNNKEL (reference sequence). After removal of 6 bases from V and 3 bases from J, the junction contained 10 bases not matched to a gene. This CDR3 region has 15 residues. Study-level points and caveats: As age increased, TCR beta diversity per million T cells fell in a roughly linear fashion.

With a J-beta primer mix and a sample-barcoded 5' primer, a second PCR ran 7 to 11 cycles. TCRdb used MiXCR to reprocess the 5' RACE reads, holding one entry per CDR3 protein. The sample shows fewer than 1,200,000 distinct CDR3 sequences, almost 25% of them seen only once. The sample also formed part of further work on T cells of mothers and their children.

The sample consisted of blood. The chain uses TRBV3-1 and TRBJ2-7; TRBD2 aligns across 8 bases. The receptor comes from a girl aged 2 to 9 in good health. In DNA, the CDR3 is TGTGCCAGCAGTTCAATAGCGGGACCGAACTACGAGCAGTACTTC. Encoded protein: CASSSIAGPNYEQYF.